This entry is about one TCR beta chain. V was trimmed by 11 bases and J by 3 bases, leaving 7 bases between them. Germline CDR1 reads MDHEN; CDR2 reads SYDVKM. This CDR3 comprises 10 residues. TCRdb's table, derived via immunoSEQ multiplex PCR, lists solely in-frame clones and lacks some. Here the sample spans some 90,000 clones, approximately 86% being singletons. This sample stems from a study of control samples from healthy donors and cancer patients. The origin of this receptor is a woman in her 50s in good health. The sequenced sample was blood. This chain links TRBV28 with TRBJ2-5; D may be TRBD1 (6 bases). In nucleotides, the CDR3 is TGTGCCTCAGGGGAAGAGACCCAGTACTTC. Translated: CASGEETQYF. Combining the CDR3 with reference TRBV28 and TRBJ2-5 gives the whole variable domain DVKVTQSSRYLVKRTGEKVFLECVQDMDHENMFWYRQDPGLGLRLIYFSYDVKMKEKGDIPEGYSVSREKKERFSLILESASTNQTSMYLCASGEETQYFGPGTRLLVL.